The 3 T cell receptor beta chains in this list originate from one sample, sequenced in a study of blood T cell repertoires in COVID-19 (dated by TCRdb to 2019 to 2021). Library preparation employed the immunoSEQ multiplex PCR assay. TCRdb holds this immuneACCESS table with in-frame rearrangements only. Some clones are missing; in checked studies, unresolved V genes explain under half, and the rest has no known cause. This sample gives fewer than 200,000 clones in total; nearly 90% of them show up just once. The ten largest make up about 2.1% of the sample. The material sequenced was peripheral blood. The receptors derive from a young man who had recovered from COVID-19.

The chain joins TRBV10-3 to TRBJ1-1; 7 positions agree with TRBD1. From germline, CDR1 is ENHRY and CDR2 SYGVKD. The CDR3 runs 14 residues. V lost 7 bases and J lost 4; bases outside the gene matches: 9. The CDR3 here is CAIMSGQGVTEAFF. CDR3 coding DNA: TGTGCCATCATGAGTGGGCAGGGGGTCACTGAAGCTTTCTTT.

The chain is built from TRBV27 and TRBJ2-2, with D perhaps matching TRBD1 (5 bases). V shed 3 bases and J shed 8 bases, with 10 bases lying between them. The CDR3 consists of 13 residues. The germline V gene has CDR1 MNHEY and CDR2 SMNVEV (reference sequence). The CDR3 DNA reads as TGTGCCAGCAGTTTGCAGGGTTATGGGGAGCTGTTTTTT. Amino acids: CASSLQGYGELFF.

The chain links TRBV24-1 to TRBJ1-3; 7 bases are shared with TRBD1. This CDR3 region has 15 residues. CDR1 is KGHDR, CDR2 SFDVKD, per germline. The V gene end was trimmed by 7 bases and the J gene end by 0 bases; junction bases not matched to a gene: 5. The CDR3 reads CATSLDRLSGNTIYF. CDR3 DNA: TGTGCCACCAGCCTGGACAGGCTCTCTGGAAACACCATATATTTT.